The 26 T cell receptor beta chains given below trace back to one sample, sequenced in a study of blood T cells in healthy people across ages (dated by TCRdb to between 2015 and 2016). The library came from 5' RACE. Sequenced on an Illumina HiSeq 2500. A second roughly 7 to 11 cycle PCR used a sample-barcoded 5' primer and a J-beta primer mix. Through fastp at Q25 and MiXCR, TCRdb rebuilt clones from the public reads, retaining in-frame beta chains. Each entry merges the rows of one CDR3 protein and shows their most common DNA and genes. For this sample there are 700,000 to 850,000 distinct CDR3 sequences; around 36% appear just once. Roughly 13% of the sample belongs to the ten largest clones. The sample consisted of blood. The receptor source for this set is a man in his late teens or twenties in good health.

The chain carries TRBV7-2 and TRBJ2-2; D is undetermined. This CDR3 is 15 amino acids long. Trimming stripped 1 base from V and 5 bases from J, with 11 bases between. CDR1 is SGHTA, CDR2 FQGNSA, per germline. The CDR3 coding sequence is TGTGCCAGCAGCTTAGTACACAGTTTAACCGGGGAGCTGTTTTTT. Translating gives CASSLVHSLTGELFF.

This clonotype has more than one count but fewer than ten. This chain joins TRBV12-3 or TRBV12-4 and TRBJ2-3; TRBD1 aligns across 11 bases. V shed 6 bases and J 7 bases; nucleotides not matched to a gene: 6. The CDR3 totals 14 residues. The CDR3 coding sequence is TGTGCCAGCAGCGGGACAGGGGGGATGAATACGCAGTATTTT. It translates to CASSGTGGMNTQYF.

The chain is built from TRBV5-1 and TRBJ2-1, with D unresolved. Looked up from germline, CDR1 is SGHRS and CDR2 is YFSETQ. This CDR3 has 13 amino acids. Deletions cut 4 bases from V and 6 bases from J, with 11 bases between. The CDR3: CASSAHTVNEQFF. CDR3 DNA sequence: TGCGCCAGCAGCGCCCATACAGTCAATGAGCAGTTCTTC.

This clonotype turned up a few times. This chain uses TRBV20-1 with TRBJ1-5, with no clear D. This CDR3 has 13 amino acids. CDR1 is DFQATT, CDR2 SNEGSKA, per germline (reference sequence). V lost 5 bases and J lost 1, with 9 bases in between. DNA for the CDR3: TGCAGTGCTTCATATGGAAGCAATCAGCCCCAGCATTTT. It translates to CSASYGSNQPQHF.

The chain combines TRBV12-3 or TRBV12-4 with TRBJ2-5; possibly TRBD1 for D (7 bases). This CDR3 is built from 14 residues. Trimming pared 5 bases from V and 4 bases from J, leaving 14 bases between. The CDR3 reads CASSPTGRRETQYF. The CDR3 coding sequence is TGTGCCAGCAGTCCGACAGGGAGGAGAGAGACCCAGTACTTC.

The chain recombines TRBV12-3 or TRBV12-4 with TRBJ1-1; the match to TRBD1 covers 10 bases. The V gene end was trimmed by 5 bases and the J gene end by 6 bases; junction bases not matched to a gene: 9. This CDR3 region has 15 residues. The CDR3 DNA reads TGTGCCAGCAGTGCCCCGGGACAGGGGATCCCTGAAGCTTTCTTT. Translated, it gives CASSAPGQGIPEAFF.

This clonotype was seen ten or more times. V is TRBV12-3 or TRBV12-4 and J is TRBJ2-5; D may match TRBD1 or TRBD2 (5 bases each). This CDR3 contains 14 residues. Trimming cost V 3 bases and J 1 base, with 9 bases left between them. The CDR3 loop is CASSFRDLQETQYF. As DNA, the CDR3 is TGTGCCAGCAGTTTTAGGGACCTCCAAGAGACCCAGTACTTC.

The CDR3 coding sequence is TGCGCCAGCAGCCAAGATGCGAGACCCCCAGCTAAGTCCGGGGAGCTGTTTTTT. This gives the protein CASSQDARPPAKSGELFF. The chain carries TRBV4-3 and TRBJ2-2; D is unclear. Germline V gene sequence: CDR1 LGHNA, CDR2 YSLEER. There are 18 residues in the CDR3. Trimming took 0 bases from V and 6 from J, leaving 20 bases between them.

The chain recombines TRBV13 with TRBJ2-5; TRBD1 might be the D (5 bases). This CDR3 comprises 12 residues. Trimming left V 4 bases short and J 11 bases short, with 14 bases between. Germline V lookup: CDR1 PRHDT, CDR2 FYEKMQ (reference sequence). The CDR3 region has the DNA TGTGCCAGCAGCTCCAGGGATGCTGAGCAGTACTTC. Its protein product is CASSSRDAEQYF.

This clonotype was seen only a few times. The V gene is TRBV12-3 or TRBV12-4, the J gene TRBJ1-1; 9 bases line up with TRBD1. The CDR3 is 16 amino acids. The ends lost 6 bases at V and 4 bases at J; junction bases unmatched: 12. This chain's CDR3 is CASSPGGQGIPTEAFF. The CDR3 coding sequence is TGTGCCAGCAGCCCAGGGGGACAGGGAATACCCACTGAAGCTTTCTTT.

This clonotype was seen repeatedly, ten times or more. This chain uses TRBV20-1 with TRBJ2-3, with D hard to call. Germline V lookup: CDR1 DFQATT, CDR2 SNEGSKA (reference sequence). CDR3 size: 12 residues. V lost 0 bases and J lost 4, with 5 bases in between. The CDR3 loop is CSARDQPDTQYF. CDR3 coding DNA: TGCAGTGCTAGAGATCAGCCAGATACGCAGTATTTT.

This chain joins TRBV12-3 or TRBV12-4 and TRBJ2-1; 11 positions agree with TRBD2. The CDR3 covers 16 residues. V shed 5 bases, J shed 5 bases, and the junction held 8 bases outside the gene matches. CDR3 bases: TGTGCCAGCAGTCCTCCGACTAGCGGGGACCACAATGAGCAGTTCTTC. Translated, it gives CASSPPTSGDHNEQFF.

The chain couples TRBV4-2 to TRBJ2-3; no firm D call. This CDR3 has 16 residues. V was shortened by 0 bases and J by 4 bases, with 14 bases between the two germline ends. Germline V lookup: CDR1 LGHNA, CDR2 YNFKEQ. Here the CDR3 DNA reads TGTGCCAGCAGCCAAGAGGTGGGGATTCCGGCAGATACGCAGTATTTT. This gives the protein CASSQEVGIPADTQYF.

There are a few counts of this clonotype. The chain couples TRBV6-5 to TRBJ1-6, with TRBD1 identical over 12 bases. CDR1 is MNHEY, CDR2 SVGAGI, per germline. V trimming: 6 bases; J trimming: 10 bases; junction bases outside the gene matches: 4. The CDR3 has 14 residues. The CDR3 sequence is CASSSGTGGSPLHF. The CDR3 DNA reads as TGTGCCAGCAGCTCCGGGACAGGGGGCTCACCCCTCCACTTT.

This clonotype has only a few counts. The genes are TRBV7-2 and TRBJ1-4, with a weak D call TRBD1 (5 bases). The germline V and J ends were trimmed by 1 base and 5 bases, with 11 bases remaining between them. The length of the CDR3 is 15 residues. Germline V gene lookup returns CDR1 SGHTA and CDR2 FQGNSA. The CDR3 DNA is TGTGCCAGCAGCTTAGGCCGGGGCAAAAATGAAAAACTGTTTTTT. It is translated as CASSLGRGKNEKLFF. Together with reference TRBV7-2 and TRBJ1-4, the CDR3 gives the full variable domain: GAGVSQSPSNKVTEKGKDVELRCDPISGHTALYWYRQSLGQGLEFLIYFQGNSAPDKSGLPSDRFSAERTGGSVSTLTIQRTQQEDSAVYLCASSLGRGKNEKLFFGSGTQLSVL.

This clonotype occurred once. The V and J genes are TRBV9 and TRBJ2-1; the D gene is possibly TRBD1 (6 bases). CDR1 is SGDLS, CDR2 YYNGEE, per germline. The CDR3 has 14 amino acids. Trimming shortened V by 4 bases and J by 3 bases, and 11 bases separated the two germline ends. The CDR3 loop reads CASSREQGYNEQFF. The CDR3 nucleotides read TGTGCCAGCAGCCGAGAACAGGGCTACAATGAGCAGTTCTTC.

To note about this clonotype: The junction departs from germline at one end; a sequencing error may be responsible. The chain links TRBV7-2 to TRBJ1-4; the D gene is possibly TRBD1 (6 bases). Germline loops: CDR1 SGHTA, CDR2 FQGNSA. CDR3 size: 14 residues. CDR3: CASSLRQENENLFF. CDR3 DNA: TGTGCCAGCAGCTTACGACAGGAAAATGAAAATCTGTTTTTT.

The chain links TRBV2 to TRBJ2-7, with D perhaps matching TRBD2 (7 bases). There are 16 residues in the CDR3. V was shortened by 3 bases and J by 7 bases, with 22 bases between the two germline ends. In germline, CDR1 is SNHLY, CDR2 FYNNEI. The CDR3 region has the DNA TGTGCCAGCAGTGATAGCGCGGGGGCCATCTACAATGAGCAGTACTTC. It specifies CASSDSAGAIYNEQYF.

This clonotype was found a few times. The genes are TRBV11-2 and TRBJ2-5; possibly TRBD2 for D (7 bases). Looked up from germline, CDR1 is SGHAT and CDR2 is FQNNGV. The CDR3 spans 17 residues. The V end was cut by 2 bases, the J end by 11 bases, with 27 bases between. This CDR3 is CASSLQPGGDPYNEQYF. CDR3 coding DNA: TGTGCCAGCAGCTTACAACCGGGGGGCGATCCCTACAATGAGCAGTACTTC.

The V and J genes are TRBV29-1 and TRBJ2-7, with TRBD1 identical over 8 bases. This CDR3 comprises 12 residues. Germline loops: CDR1 SQVTM, CDR2 ANQGSEA. The V segment lost 5 bases and the J segment 6 bases; nucleotides outside the gene matches: 6. CDR3 nucleotide sequence: TGCAGCGTTATCCAGGGGGCGATCGAGCAGTACTTC. It codes for CSVIQGAIEQYF.

This clonotype occurred a few times. This chain joins TRBV4-3 and TRBJ2-4; TRBD2 is a possible D gene (7 bases). Trimming took 0 bases from V and 8 from J, leaving 17 bases between them. CDR1 LGHNA and CDR2 YSLEER come from the germline V gene. CDR3 size: 16 residues. The CDR3 sequence is CASSQDFGGGADIQYF. The DNA of the CDR3 is TGCGCCAGCAGCCAAGATTTCGGTGGGGGGGCCGACATTCAGTACTTC.

Concerning this clonotype: At one boundary the junction diverges from the germline segment, which might be a read error. This chain links TRBV5-1 with TRBJ2-1, with D possibly being TRBD1 (5 bases). CDR3 size: 14 residues. In germline, CDR1 is SGHRS, CDR2 YFSETQ. CDR3 in amino acids: CASSLPRVRNEQLF. The CDR3 DNA follows: TGCGCCAGCAGCTTGCCCAGGGTAAGGAATGAGCAGTTATTC.

This clonotype was picked up many times. V usage is TRBV12-3 or TRBV12-4 and J usage is TRBJ2-3; TRBD1 aligns across 10 bases. CDR3 length equals 15 residues. The J segment lost 5 bases and the V segment lost 5 bases, leaving 7 bases of the junction unmatched. The CDR3 DNA sequence: TGTGCCAGCAGTGCCGGGACAGGGGAGGGAGATACGCAGTATTTT. It yields the protein CASSAGTGEGDTQYF.

This clonotype has just a few counts. The chain links TRBV27 to TRBJ1-2; 8 bases are a match to TRBD1. With V trimmed by 11 bases and J by 6 bases, 11 bases remained unmatched. The V gene's germline CDR1 is MNHEY and CDR2 SMNVEV (reference sequence). The CDR3 is 13 amino acids. The CDR3 DNA sequence: TGTGCCCCAAACCTCGGACAGGGAGATGGCTACACCTTC. This gives the protein CAPNLGQGDGYTF.

The chain has TRBV2 and TRBJ1-1; 8 bases agree with TRBD1. V lost 6 bases, J lost 5 bases, and 5 bases stayed unmatched. The germline V gene encodes CDR1 SNHLY and CDR2 FYNNEI. This CDR3 spans 13 amino acids. For the CDR3, the DNA is TGTGCCAGCAGGGCGACAGGGGTAACTGAAGCTTTCTTT. Translation: CASRATGVTEAFF.

Comment on this clonotype: This clone may be a read error of a much larger clone one base away. The J gene is TRBJ1-2, the V gene TRBV6-2 or TRBV6-3, with 7 bases aligning to TRBD1. Per germline, CDR1 MNHEY and CDR2 SVGEGT. The CDR3 has 11 residues. Unmatched junction bases numbered 6, after V lost 9 bases and J lost 8 bases. DNA of the CDR3: TGTGCCAGGGAGGGGGCGCGGGGCTACACCTTC. Translation: CAREGARGYTF.